Listed below are T cell receptor beta chains from one sample, sequenced in a study of cytomegalovirus exposure and HLA in healthy donors. Only in-frame clones appear in the TCRdb table, and some are missing; sequencing was by immunoSEQ multiplex PCR. The sample includes 150,000 to 200,000 clones, 80% to 90% of them seen just once. The sequencing input was PBMCs. The receptors shown here come from a man younger than 35 in good health and CMV-seropositive. CDR3s include the opening cysteine and the closing phenylalanine or tryptophan.

V gene	J gene	CDR3 protein
TRBV7-6	TRBJ2-2	CASSSDFNTGELFF
TRBV5-1	TRBJ1-5	CASSAEGPNQPQHF
TRBV7-2	TRBJ2-7	CASSLTGPPYEQYF
TRBV7-9	TRBJ2-7	CASSWPTRATYEQYF
TRBV27	TRBJ2-1	CASSLIGQGYNEQFF
TRBV5-5	TRBJ1-2	CASSLAQGYTF
TRBV7-2	TRBJ2-3	CASTLAGRGTDTQYF
TRBV7-9	TRBJ2-7	CASTIIPGGAYEQYF
TRBV18	TRBJ1-1	CASSPRGQAMNTEAFF
TRBV6-1	TRBJ1-4	CASSLVAGEKLFF
TRBV11-2	TRBJ2-3	CASSSYTSGAIDTQYF
TRBV11-2	TRBJ2-3	CASSLMGQGASDTQYF
TRBV2	TRBJ2-2	CASSVPGQGRYNTGELFF
TRBV9	TRBJ2-7	CASSVSEGTQYEQYF
TRBV6-1	TRBJ2-2	CASSVRGFGTGELFF
TRBV7-9	TRBJ1-6	CSSSTTGTGVPNSPLHF
TRBV6-4	TRBJ2-1	CASSRGNEQFF
TRBV19	TRBJ2-7	CASSGPDYEQYF
TRBV5-6	TRBJ2-7	CASSLIVRQGAYEQYF
TRBV7-2	TRBJ2-7	CASSLEGLVYEQYF
TRBV29-1	TRBJ2-3	CSARAGTSGNTDTQYF
TRBV7-9	TRBJ2-5	CASSLMGAGETQYF
TRBV5-6	TRBJ2-5	CASSPDRGQKQETQYF
TRBV15	TRBJ2-3	CATSSRVTDTQYF
TRBV7-2	TRBJ1-5	CASSPSGGNQPQHF
TRBV6-5	.	CASSYVPGIYEQYF
TRBV7-9	TRBJ1-4	CASSPPGGTNEKLFF
TRBV10-2	TRBJ1-3	CASGTGSGNTIYF
TRBV11-2	TRBJ1-1	CASSGLRGANTEAFF
TRBV5-1	TRBJ2-5	CASSYTGGEETQYF
TRBV12-5	TRBJ2-2	CASGVGLSGELFF
TRBV7-9	TRBJ2-1	CASSLPGWRDQSRFF
TRBV6-5	TRBJ1-2	CASSYSIVGRVGYTF
TRBV21-1	TRBJ1-1	CAGPGQLNTEAFF
TRBV5-4	TRBJ2-2	CASSLATSGGPLTGELFF
TRBV5-8	TRBJ1-1	CASSAGQLRSTEAFF
TRBV7-9	TRBJ1-6	CSSSLDSGPNNSPLHF
TRBV6-1	TRBJ1-4	CASNRLFNEKLFF
TRBV15	TRBJ2-3	CATHREGARTDTQYF
TRBV7-7	TRBJ2-3	CASSDGLAGRTDTQYF
TRBV5-4	TRBJ2-3	CASRPGGLAGAADTQYF
TRBV7-2	TRBJ2-3	CASSPRGRGGLLTDTQYF